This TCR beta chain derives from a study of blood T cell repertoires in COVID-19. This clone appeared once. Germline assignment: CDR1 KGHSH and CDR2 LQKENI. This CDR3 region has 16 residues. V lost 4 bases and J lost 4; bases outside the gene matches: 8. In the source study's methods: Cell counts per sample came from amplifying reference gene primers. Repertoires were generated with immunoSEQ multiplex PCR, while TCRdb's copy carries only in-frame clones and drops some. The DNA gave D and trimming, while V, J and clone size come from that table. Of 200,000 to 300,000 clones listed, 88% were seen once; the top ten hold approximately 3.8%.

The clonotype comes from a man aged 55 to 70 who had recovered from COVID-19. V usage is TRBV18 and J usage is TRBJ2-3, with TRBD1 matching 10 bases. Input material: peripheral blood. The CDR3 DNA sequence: TGTGCCAGCTCACTACGACAGGGGGCCGAGGCAGATACGCAGTATTTT. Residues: CASSLRQGAEADTQYF. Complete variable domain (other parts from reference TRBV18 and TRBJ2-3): NAGVMQNPRHLVRRRGQEARLRCSPMKGHSHVYWYRQLPEEGLKFMVYLQKENIIDESGMPKERFSAEFPKEGPSILRIQQVVRGDSAAYFCASSLRQGAEADTQYFGPGTRLTVL.